Listed below are T cell receptor beta chains from one sample, sequenced in a study of beta chain features in type 1 diabetes. Libraries were prepared by immunoSEQ multiplex PCR; TCRdb keeps only in-frame clonotypes and omits some of them. The sample lists about 410,000 clones; about 15% were seen once. The sample taken for sequencing was naive CD4+ T cells from blood. The receptors here all came from a young man in good health. CDR3s include the opening cysteine and the closing phenylalanine or tryptophan. Each record gives: clone size, V gene, J gene, D gene, CDR3 protein, CDR3 DNA. A D gene is named only where the DNA matches it firmly. Clone size is given for some rows only: seen once, a few or many times, or a class if the clone is expanded.

size: few
V: TRBV15
J: TRBJ1-5
D: -
CDR3: CATTKMRVNSNQPQHF
DNA: TGTGCCACTACAAAAATGAGGGTAAATAGCAATCAGCCCCAGCATTTT

size: few
V: TRBV5-4
J: TRBJ2-5
D: -
CDR3: CASGTGQETQYF
DNA: TGTGCCAGCGGCACAGGGCAAGAGACCCAGTACTTC

size: -
V: TRBV29-1
J: TRBJ2-5
D: -
CDR3: CSSTQAQETQYF
DNA: TGCAGCTCAACCCAGGCACAAGAGACCCAGTACTTC

size: -
V: TRBV6-1
J: TRBJ2-1
D: TRBD1
CDR3: CASSGQGASYNEQFF
DNA: TGTGCCAGCAGTGGACAGGGGGCCTCCTACAATGAGCAGTTCTTC

size: -
V: TRBV19
J: TRBJ2-3
D: -
CDR3: CATRGDSTDTQYF
DNA: TGTGCCACTAGGGGAGACAGCACAGATACGCAGTATTTT

size: -
V: TRBV7-9
J: TRBJ2-3
D: TRBD2
CDR3: CASSKRTSGSNTDTQYF
DNA: TGTGCCAGCAGCAAGAGGACTAGCGGGTCGAACACAGATACGCAGTATTTT

size: -
V: TRBV9
J: TRBJ1-2
D: TRBD1
CDR3: CASSTPPGQGDYGYTF
DNA: TGTGCCAGCAGCACCCCTCCGGGACAGGGGGACTATGGCTACACCTTC

size: -
V: TRBV2
J: TRBJ2-4
D: -
CDR3: CASGSSMHF
DNA: TGTGCCAGCGGGAGTAGTATGCACTTC

size: few
V: TRBV15
J: TRBJ1-4
D: -
CDR3: CATSAGGEKLFF
DNA: TGTGCCACCAGCGCAGGAGGGGAAAAACTGTTTTTT

size: -
V: TRBV5-6
J: TRBJ2-3
D: -
CDR3: CASSLGQVSTDTQYF
DNA: TGTGCCAGCAGCTTGGGACAGGTTAGCACAGATACGCAGTATTTT

size: -
V: TRBV5-1
J: TRBJ2-3
D: -
CDR3: CASSFDGATDTQYF
DNA: TGCGCCAGCAGCTTCGACGGGGCCACAGATACGCAGTATTTT

size: -
V: TRBV7-9
J: TRBJ1-2
D: -
CDR3: CASSPQAGTHTVGYTF
DNA: TGTGCCAGCAGCCCCCAAGCAGGGACCCACACCGTTGGCTACACCTTC

size: -
V: TRBV7-2
J: TRBJ2-1
D: -
CDR3: CATQPGYSDEQFF
DNA: TGTGCCACCCAGCCGGGTTACAGCGATGAGCAGTTCTTC

size: few
V: TRBV14
J: TRBJ1-1
D: -
CDR3: CASSHGQGTEAFF
DNA: TGTGCCAGCAGCCACGGGCAGGGTACTGAAGCTTTCTTT

size: -
V: TRBV29-1
J: TRBJ1-1
D: -
CDR3: CSVVSLLDTEAFF
DNA: TGCAGCGTTGTTAGCCTACTGGACACTGAAGCTTTCTTT

size: few
V: TRBV14
J: TRBJ2-3
D: TRBD1
CDR3: CASSRTTGGLTDTQYF
DNA: TGTGCCAGCAGCCGGACGACAGGGGGCCTCACAGATACGCAGTATTTT

size: -
V: TRBV4-1
J: TRBJ2-3
D: -
CDR3: CASSQDKWGANTDTQYF
DNA: TGCGCCAGCAGCCAAGATAAATGGGGAGCGAACACAGATACGCAGTATTTT

size: few
V: TRBV11-2
J: TRBJ2-3
D: -
CDR3: CASSITGGRPSDTQYF
DNA: TGTGCCAGCAGCATTACGGGGGGCCGACCGTCAGATACGCAGTATTTT

size: few
V: TRBV6-6
J: TRBJ2-1
D: TRBD2
CDR3: CASSYVGGRDNEQFF
DNA: TGTGCCAGCAGTTACGTCGGCGGGAGAGACAATGAGCAGTTCTTC

size: -
V: TRBV2
J: TRBJ2-7
D: TRBD1
CDR3: CASLQGENSGEQYF
DNA: TGTGCCTCCCTACAGGGGGAGAACTCGGGCGAGCAGTACTTC

size: many
V: TRBV4-3
J: TRBJ2-5
D: -
CDR3: CASSPGRVIQETQYF
DNA: TGCGCCAGCAGCCCCGGCCGGGTCATCCAAGAGACCCAGTACTTC

size: -
V: TRBV9
J: TRBJ2-3
D: TRBD2
CDR3: CASSVGVAGGRTDTQYF
DNA: TGTGCCAGCAGCGTTGGGGTAGCGGGGGGTAGGACAGATACGCAGTATTTT

size: -
V: TRBV7-9
J: TRBJ2-2
D: -
CDR3: CASSFSLDTGELFF
DNA: TGTGCCAGCAGCTTCTCGCTAGACACCGGGGAGCTGTTTTTT

size: -
V: TRBV9
J: TRBJ2-1
D: -
CDR3: CASSVQDRNNEQFF
DNA: TGTGCCAGCAGCGTCCAAGACCGAAACAATGAGCAGTTCTTC

size: -
V: TRBV4-3
J: TRBJ2-5
D: -
CDR3: CASSQAGAVGETQYF
DNA: TGCGCCAGCAGCCAAGCAGGGGCGGTCGGGGAGACCCAGTACTTC

size: few
V: TRBV25-1
J: TRBJ2-5
D: -
CDR3: CASSPGESMGETQYF
DNA: TGTGCCAGCAGTCCCGGGGAGTCTATGGGAGAGACCCAGTACTTC

size: -
V: TRBV7-2
J: TRBJ2-3
D: TRBD1
CDR3: CASSLAGQGATDTQYF
DNA: TGTGCCAGCAGCTTAGCAGGACAGGGGGCGACAGATACGCAGTATTTT

size: few
V: TRBV27
J: TRBJ2-7
D: -
CDR3: CASSLKAEYEQYF
DNA: TGTGCCAGCAGTTTAAAGGCAGAATACGAGCAGTACTTC

size: -
V: TRBV7-2
J: TRBJ1-6
D: -
CDR3: CASSLGGIRYNSPLHF
DNA: TGTGCCAGCAGCTTAGGGGGGATTAGGTATAATTCACCCCTCCACTTT

size: few
V: TRBV5-4
J: TRBJ2-7
D: -
CDR3: CASSLKSAGSYEQYF
DNA: TGTGCCAGCAGCTTGAAGTCGGCCGGCTCCTACGAGCAGTACTTC

size: few
V: TRBV18
J: TRBJ1-1
D: -
CDR3: CASSPRTNTEAFF
DNA: TGTGCCAGCTCACCACGGACGAACACTGAAGCTTTCTTT

size: few
V: TRBV5-4
J: TRBJ2-1
D: -
CDR3: CATDHHNEQFF
DNA: TGTGCCACCGATCACCATAATGAGCAGTTCTTC

size: -
V: TRBV7-2
J: TRBJ2-5
D: -
CDR3: CASSSRWGRETQYF
DNA: TGTGCCAGCAGCTCCCGTTGGGGGCGGGAGACCCAGTACTTC

size: -
V: TRBV25-1
J: TRBJ1-2
D: -
CDR3: CASSEYPLGSGGYTF
DNA: TGTGCCAGCAGTGAATACCCCTTGGGATCGGGTGGCTACACCTTC

size: few
V: TRBV5-1
J: TRBJ1-3
D: -
CDR3: CASSPGGANSGNTIYF
DNA: TGCGCCAGCAGCCCAGGAGGAGCCAACTCTGGAAACACCATATATTTT

size: -
V: TRBV6-5
J: TRBJ2-3
D: -
CDR3: CASSYSWSNDAQYF
DNA: TGTGCCAGCAGTTACTCTTGGAGTAACGATGCGCAGTATTTT

size: -
V: TRBV30
J: TRBJ2-5
D: -
CDR3: CAWSVRLQETQYF
DNA: TGTGCCTGGAGTGTACGGCTCCAAGAGACCCAGTACTTC

size: few
V: TRBV7-9
J: TRBJ1-5
D: -
CDR3: CASSLNGGQPQHF
DNA: TGTGCCAGCAGCTTAAACGGCGGTCAGCCCCAGCATTTT

size: -
V: TRBV9
J: TRBJ2-1
D: -
CDR3: CASSVGPAGEQFF
DNA: TGTGCCAGCAGCGTAGGTCCGGCCGGGGAGCAGTTCTTC

size: few
V: TRBV7-9
J: TRBJ2-1
D: TRBD2
CDR3: CASRHTSGDEQFF
DNA: TGTGCCAGCAGGCATACTAGCGGTGATGAGCAGTTCTTC

size: few
V: TRBV5-4
J: TRBJ2-1
D: TRBD2
CDR3: CASSDGTSRSSYNEQFF
DNA: TGTGCCAGCAGCGATGGGACTAGCCGGAGCTCCTACAATGAGCAGTTCTTC

size: few
V: TRBV18
J: TRBJ2-1
D: -
CDR3: CASSLENEQFF
DNA: TGTGCCAGCTCACTAGAAAATGAGCAGTTCTTC

size: -
V: TRBV7-7
J: TRBJ2-5
D: -
CDR3: CASSSQAGLQETQYF
DNA: TGTGCCAGCAGCTCACAAGCGGGCCTCCAAGAGACCCAGTACTTC

size: -
V: TRBV25-1
J: TRBJ2-5
D: -
CDR3: CASSEWASGETQYF
DNA: TGTGCCAGCAGTGAATGGGCCTCAGGTGAGACCCAGTACTTC

size: few
V: TRBV11-2
J: TRBJ1-2
D: -
CDR3: CASSLVGSADGYTF
DNA: TGTGCCAGCAGCTTGGTTGGGTCCGCAGATGGCTACACCTTC

size: -
V: TRBV4-3
J: TRBJ2-3
D: -
CDR3: CASSQGDLRDVPDTQYF
DNA: TGCGCCAGCAGCCAGGGGGACTTGCGGGACGTACCAGATACGCAGTATTTT

size: -
V: TRBV7-3
J: TRBJ2-1
D: -
CDR3: CASSLSSVGNEQFF
DNA: TGTGCCAGCAGCTTGAGTTCCGTCGGGAATGAGCAGTTCTTC

size: -
V: TRBV18
J: TRBJ2-3
D: TRBD2
CDR3: CASSPSSGGVWTQYF
DNA: TGTGCCAGCTCACCATCCAGCGGGGGGGTCTGGACGCAGTATTTT